This TCR beta chain came from a study of cytomegalovirus exposure and HLA in healthy donors (dated by TCRdb to the late 2010s). About the investigation overall: An earlier analysis of roughly 570 of the donors reported approximately 260 Gb of sequence data and 117 million unique TCR beta sequences obtained from about 179 million T cells. A later analysis re-analyzed previously published TCR beta repertoires from 666 donors and added high-resolution HLA genotyping to study TCR occurrence patterns. HLA typing covered class I and class II loci at four-digit resolution. Roughly 320 gigabases of sequencing data and 70 million to 100 million unique TCR sequences made up an early release that covered approximately 650 HLA-typed donors. Among the approximately 430 genotyped donors, around 81% belonged to the genetic ancestry cluster associated with self-reported Caucasian donors. High-throughput TCR immunosequencing, statistical association of individual TCRs with disease status, and machine learning were combined to predict cytomegalovirus infection status. The number of donors typed differed by locus, with 629-630 for A, B, C, DRB1 and DQB1, 522 for DQA1, over 600 for DPA1, and 450 to 480 for DPB1. Alongside the repertoire data, information on donor age, sex, ethnicity and CMV serostatus was compiled. The study aimed to test whether signatures of past pathogen exposure could be identified by cataloging public T cell receptors. An earlier analysis of nearly 600 of the donors applied high-throughput TCR beta sequencing to assess whether each TCR beta V gene segment acted as functional or pseudogenic. Roughly five DR-DQ haplotypes were handled as single units for association and clustering because linkage in the cohort was strong. Across 398 genotyped donors of the cohort, an average of roughly 250,000 unique TCR beta nucleotide sequences per donor were sequenced, and roughly a sixth of those sequences were non-productive. In the later analysis, no new phenotypic data were used to find candidate immune exposures; instead, reliance was placed on TCR beta sequences and their occurrence across donors. Genome-wide SNP genotypes for about three fifths of the 666 donors were used in a later genetic analysis, which treated that subset as a discovery cohort. The study used immunosequencing to profile the T cell repertoires of hundreds of subjects and linked those repertoires to cytomegalovirus serostatus. All discovery cohort repertoires had been generated on a single sequencing platform. In addition to the first cohort of 500 to 850 subjects, a separate validation cohort of 100 to 150 different subjects was used. Paper-wide results and their limitations: Because HLA typing was unavailable for some donors at each locus, only the typed subset was used in association tests. In a later analysis, HLA-associated TCR beta chains showed more clonal expansion and lower generation probabilities than non-associated chains that were equally common. Because counts were too low, about 18 rarely observed V segments, including chromosome 9 orphons, were excluded from the earlier analysis of several hundred of the donors. Several of the top co-occurrence clusters appeared to be linked to parvovirus B19, influenza, CMV and Epstein-Barr virus, according to a later analysis. In a later analysis, 16,951 TCR beta sequences were associated with specific HLA alleles at a false discovery rate of 0.05. Correlated functional status among segregating V segments might be attributable to linkage disequilibrium, but an unknown experimental factor could not be ruled out. The classifier was reported to diagnose cytomegalovirus status with high specificity and sensitivity in both the original and validation cohorts. The authors suggested that the approach could potentially be generalized to other disease states and immunological phenotypes. A few of the identified cytomegalovirus-associated TCR beta chains were confirmed in vitro to be specific for cytomegalovirus antigens. Most TCR sequences were observed very rarely across donors, whereas some public TCRs were present in many individuals. An earlier analysis of around 600 of the donors showed that most TCR beta V segments appeared in productive rearrangements either about 87% or about 30% of the time, which broadly matched IMGT annotations. According to a later analysis, TCR association rates differed among HLA loci, with DRB1 alleles showing the most associated TCRs and HLA-C alleles showing the fewest. A cluster of highly shared sequence variants was judged likely to represent a technical artifact of the sequencing pipeline. Compared with the roughly 670-donor mean, donors in an Asian-associated ancestry cluster had fewer N-insertions in productive TCRs, according to a later genetic analysis. Assigning TCR associations to individual alleles was difficult when HLA alleles, especially DR and DQ, strongly co-occurred. The only immune exposure information available for the cohort was CMV serostatus. A further reported finding was that TCR beta sequences accurately predicted the HLA-A and HLA-B alleles for most subjects in the first cohort. According to a later analysis, most CMV-associated TCR beta chains appeared to be HLA-restricted, and the HLA associations seemed to be driven largely by CMV exposure. V-gene and J-gene trimming of TCR beta chains was associated with a missense DCLRE1C variant in a later genetic analysis, and the association was replicated in an independent cohort. The 87-base-pair reads could not distinguish some IMGT-functional V segments, including TRBV6-2 and TRBV6-3, so those segments were excluded. Presence/absence analyses assumed roughly uniform sequencing depth across donors, an assumption that may not hold. The cohort was sequenced for TCR beta chains only, and without alpha or paired-chain data the features that could be detected were limited. In the study, around 150 TCR beta chains were listed as associated with cytomegalovirus.

A note on this clone: Its recognized antigen is unknown. Per-base quality was not reported, and no clone a single base away is much larger than it.

The library was built by means of the immunoSEQ multiplex PCR assay. For the multiplex PCR, a mixture combining 60 forward primers for TCR Vbeta segments and 13 reverse primers for TCR Jbeta segments was used. The CDR3 region of rearranged TCR beta genes was amplified from genomic DNA with a multiplex PCR assay. The Illumina HiSeq System was used to sequence the amplified TCR beta libraries as 87-base-pair reads. Turning to the authors' computational methods: Across the 500 to 750 repertoires, a later analysis counted roughly 77 million unique TCR beta chains, 8.5 million to 12 million of which were shared by at least two donors. Raw reads were error-corrected and collapsed into unique sequences by a nearest-neighbor algorithm in which closely related sequences were merged to remove PCR and sequencing errors. CDR3 sequences were aligned to IMGT reference sequences to assign V, D and J gene segments. Each retained sequence needed at least a six-nucleotide match to both a V gene segment and a J gene segment. Rearrangements were classified as productive when the CDR3 lacked stop codons and remained in frame with V and J, and all other rearrangements were classified as non-productive. Following IMGT convention, CDR3 was defined as the stretch from the second conserved V-encoded cysteine up to the conserved J-encoded phenylalanine. Sequences without an unambiguous match to a single V gene segment were excluded from the earlier analysis of about 640 of the donors. An earlier analysis of around 600 of the donors classified V segments as functional when productive rearrangements were above 56.7% and as segregating when the standard deviation between donors was above 5%. A statistical classification framework was built for diagnosing cytomegalovirus status from the catalog of TCR beta chain sequences. V and J gene assignment, in a later analysis, came from comparing TCR nucleotide sequences with IMGT/GENE-DB human TR gene sequences. Using the TCRdist pipeline, a later analysis assigned CDR3 sequences along with most-parsimonious VDJ recombination scenarios. In a later analysis, every TCR beta chain was defined by the combination of its CDR3 amino acid sequence and its V-gene family, and reads without a unique V-gene family were dropped. In a later analysis, fewer than 600 highly shared, low-generation-probability nucleotide sequences were removed to address suspected cross-contamination and a sequencing artifact. In a later analysis, a clonal expansion index for each public chain was calculated from normalized within-repertoire ranks of inferred template counts. A later analysis computed generation probabilities with a VDJ recombination model fitted to out-of-frame rearrangements, and checked the results against IGoR. Hypergeometric tests were used in a later analysis to score TCR-TCR, TCR-HLA and TCR-CMV co-occurrence, with a repertoire-size bias correction applied to the TCR pairs. False discovery rates were estimated in a later analysis by permuting HLA or CMV assignments 20 times. In a later analysis, co-occurring TCRs were grouped using DBSCAN, with TCRdist sequence similarity added in when clustering inside HLA-allele-positive subsets. Repertoires with fewer than 30,000 or more than 120,000 public chains, plus five repertoires with anomalous nucleotide sharing, were excluded from co-occurrence clustering. TCRdb re-hosts the immuneACCESS table, in-frame sequences only. Its copies lack some clones; in the studies checked, an unresolved V gene accounts for under half of them, and the cause for the rest is not known. D and trimming were read from the DNA, whereas the V and J calls and clone size are those reported in that table. This sample lists 80,000 or so clones; approximately 60% were detected once. The top ten clonotypes cover 4.4% of the sample.

The cohort comprised fewer than 750 healthy bone marrow donors. All cohort members were sampled while nominally healthy, although unrecorded immune exposures were likely present. The donor tested CMV seropositive and was one of the 289 seropositive cohort members. A peripheral blood sample was provided by each donor, and peripheral blood mononuclear cells were used for TCR beta sequencing. The Qiagen DNeasy Blood Extraction Kit was used to extract genomic DNA from the blood cell samples. The cysteine opens and the phenylalanine closes a CDR3 of 14 amino acids. The only DNA kept is the CDR3, 42 bases in frame from the first base. V is shortened by 6 bases, J by 4 bases, and the region joining them spans 15 bases. The germline V gene (reference sequence) gives CDR1 as MNHEY and CDR2 as SMNVEV.

The chain was built from TRBV27 and TRBJ1-2; TRBD1 is perhaps the D gene, given 5 matching bases. Source material: PBMCs. This clonotype was obtained from a male donor in good health and CMV-seropositive. The nucleotide sequence reads TGTGCCAGCAGATGGGGCAGGAAGACCTATGGCTACACCTTC. Its amino acids are CASRWGRKTYGYTF.